The present entry profiles one T cell receptor (beta chain) with its context. Its matching antigen is unknown. This sample is drawn from a study of shared clonotypes between healthy human individuals. General study findings and limits: In general, naive subsets displayed greater estimated richness than memory subsets did. The diversity represented, both genetic and in exposure history, was limited by few donors.

Profiling relied on immunoSEQ multiplex PCR, and the TCRdb table lists in-frame clones only, not all of them. The sample lists approximately 2.3 million clones; 90% to 95% were seen once. The V and J ends lost 3 bases and 6 bases, in that order; junction bases with no gene match: 8. The CDR3 runs 14 residues. CDR1 and CDR2 (germline): SGHKS, YYEKEE (reference sequence). This chain joins TRBV5-5 and TRBJ1-2; 7 nucleotides match TRBD1. Input material: naive CD4+ T cells from PBMCs. As to subset: CD45RA+ positively selected. This clonotype was obtained from a man younger than 35 in good health. Some clones in this sample may be carry-over from other donors' samples. The CDR3: CASSSGRGTDGYTF. CDR3 DNA sequence: TGTGCCAGCAGCTCCGGCAGGGGGACCGATGGCTACACCTTC.